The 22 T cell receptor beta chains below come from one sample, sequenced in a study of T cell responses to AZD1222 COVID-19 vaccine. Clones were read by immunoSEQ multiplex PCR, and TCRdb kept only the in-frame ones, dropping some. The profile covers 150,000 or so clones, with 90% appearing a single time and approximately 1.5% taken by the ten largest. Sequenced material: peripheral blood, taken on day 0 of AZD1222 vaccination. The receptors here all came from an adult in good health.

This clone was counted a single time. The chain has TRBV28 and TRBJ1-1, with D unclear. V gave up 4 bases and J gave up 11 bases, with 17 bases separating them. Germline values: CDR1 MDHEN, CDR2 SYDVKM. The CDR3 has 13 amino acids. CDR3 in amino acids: CASSSHNPRRAFF. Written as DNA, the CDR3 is TGTGCCAGCAGTTCCCACAACCCCCGGAGGGCTTTCTTT.

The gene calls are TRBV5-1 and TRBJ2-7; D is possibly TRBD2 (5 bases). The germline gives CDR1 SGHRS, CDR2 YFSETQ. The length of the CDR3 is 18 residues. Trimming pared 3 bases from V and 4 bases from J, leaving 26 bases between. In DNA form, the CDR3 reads TGCGCCAGCAGCTCTGGAGGTGAGGGAATAGTTTGGAGGTACGAGCAGTACTTC. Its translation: CASSSGGEGIVWRYEQYF.

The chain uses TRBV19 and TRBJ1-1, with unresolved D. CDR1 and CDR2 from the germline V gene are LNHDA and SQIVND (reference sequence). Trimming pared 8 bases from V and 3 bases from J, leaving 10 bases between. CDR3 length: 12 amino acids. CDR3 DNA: TGTGCCAGTGGGAGGGATGACACTGAAGCTTTCTTT. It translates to CASGRDDTEAFF. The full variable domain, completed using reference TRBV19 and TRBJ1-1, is DGGITQSPKYLFRKEGQNVTLSCEQNLNHDAMYWYRQDPGQGLRLIYYSQIVNDFQKGDIAEGYSVSREKKESFPLTVTSAQKNPTAFYLCASGRDDTEAFFGQGTRLTVV.

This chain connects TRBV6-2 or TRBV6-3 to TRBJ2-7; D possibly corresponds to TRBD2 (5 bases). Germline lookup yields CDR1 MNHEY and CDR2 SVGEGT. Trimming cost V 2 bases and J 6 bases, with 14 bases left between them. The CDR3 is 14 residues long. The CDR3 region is CASSYQAEGREQYF. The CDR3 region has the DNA TGTGCCAGCAGTTACCAAGCGGAAGGTCGCGAGCAGTACTTC.

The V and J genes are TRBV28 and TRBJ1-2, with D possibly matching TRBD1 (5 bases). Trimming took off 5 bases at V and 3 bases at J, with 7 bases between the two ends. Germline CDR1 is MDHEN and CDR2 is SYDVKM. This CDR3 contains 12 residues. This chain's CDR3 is CASSGAHYGYTF. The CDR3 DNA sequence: TGTGCCAGCAGTGGGGCCCACTATGGCTACACCTTC.

The CDR3 protein is CASSRYTGITETQYF. The CDR3 DNA is TGCGCCAGCAGCCGATACACCGGAATTACGGAGACCCAGTACTTC. The chain recombines TRBV4-3 with TRBJ2-5, with no clear D. V dropped 4 bases and J dropped 5 bases, with 17 bases sitting between them. Germline CDR1 reads LGHNA; CDR2 reads YSLEER. The CDR3 contains 15 residues.

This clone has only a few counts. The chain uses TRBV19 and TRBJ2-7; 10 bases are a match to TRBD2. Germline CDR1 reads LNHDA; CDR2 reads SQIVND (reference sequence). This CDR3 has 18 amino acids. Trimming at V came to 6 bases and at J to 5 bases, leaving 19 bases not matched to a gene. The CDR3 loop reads CASSRTPLAGAFVDEQYF. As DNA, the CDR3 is TGTGCCAGTAGCCGAACCCCGCTAGCGGGGGCATTTGTAGACGAGCAGTACTTC.

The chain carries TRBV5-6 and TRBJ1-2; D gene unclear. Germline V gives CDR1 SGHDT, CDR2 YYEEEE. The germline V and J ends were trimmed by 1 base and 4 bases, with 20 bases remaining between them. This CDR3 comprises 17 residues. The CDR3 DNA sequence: TGTGCCAGCAGCTTGCATCCGGGTGGGGTTGGGTCCTATGGCTACACCTTC. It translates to CASSLHPGGVGSYGYTF.

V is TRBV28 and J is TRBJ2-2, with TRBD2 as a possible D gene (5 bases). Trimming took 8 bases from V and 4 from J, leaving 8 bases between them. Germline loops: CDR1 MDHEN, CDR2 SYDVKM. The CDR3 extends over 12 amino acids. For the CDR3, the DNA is TGTGCCAGCCGAACTAGCACCGGGGAGCTGTTTTTT. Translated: CASRTSTGELFF. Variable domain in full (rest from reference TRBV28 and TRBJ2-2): DVKVTQSSRYLVKRTGEKVFLECVQDMDHENMFWYRQDPGLGLRLIYFSYDVKMKEKGDIPEGYSVSREKKERFSLILESASTNQTSMYLCASRTSTGELFFGEGSRLTVL.

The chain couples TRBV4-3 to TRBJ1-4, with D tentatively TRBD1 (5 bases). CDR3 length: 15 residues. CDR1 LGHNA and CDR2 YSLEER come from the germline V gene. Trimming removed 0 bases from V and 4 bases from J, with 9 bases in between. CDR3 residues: CASSQDGRGNEKLFF. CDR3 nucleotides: TGCGCCAGCAGCCAAGATGGAAGGGGTAATGAAAAACTGTTTTTT.

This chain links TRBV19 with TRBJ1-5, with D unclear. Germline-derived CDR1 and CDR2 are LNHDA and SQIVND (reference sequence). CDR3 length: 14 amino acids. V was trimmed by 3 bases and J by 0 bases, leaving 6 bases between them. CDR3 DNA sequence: TGTGCCAGTAGTATTAGGAGTAGCAATCAGCCCCAGCATTTT. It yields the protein CASSIRSSNQPQHF.

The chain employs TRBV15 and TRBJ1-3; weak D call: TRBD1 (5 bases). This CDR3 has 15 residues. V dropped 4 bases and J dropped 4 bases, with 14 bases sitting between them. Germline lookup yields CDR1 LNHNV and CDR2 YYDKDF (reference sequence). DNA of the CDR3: TGTGCCACCAGCACTGGGGACGATCCGGGAAACACCATATATTTT. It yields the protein CATSTGDDPGNTIYF.

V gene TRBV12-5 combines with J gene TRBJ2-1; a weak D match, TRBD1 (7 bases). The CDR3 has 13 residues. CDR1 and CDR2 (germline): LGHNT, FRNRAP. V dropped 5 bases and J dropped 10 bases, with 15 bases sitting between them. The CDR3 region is CASGMLQGREQFF. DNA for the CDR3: TGTGCTAGTGGTATGTTACAGGGGAGGGAGCAGTTCTTC.

CDR3 coding DNA: TGTGCCAGCAGCCAAGCCTGGACAGAGCCTGAAAAACTGTTTTTT. This codes for CASSQAWTEPEKLFF. The chain uses TRBV3-1 (or the pseudogene TRBV3-2) and TRBJ1-4; possible D gene TRBD1, 6 bases. Trimming cost V 1 base and J 7 bases, with 13 bases left between them. Germline V gene lookup returns CDR1 LGHDT and CDR2 YNNKEL (reference sequence). This CDR3 is built from 15 residues.

In DNA form, the CDR3 reads TGTGCCAGCAGCTTAGAGATGAACACTGAAGCTTTCTTT. It yields the protein CASSLEMNTEAFF. V is TRBV11-3 and J is TRBJ1-1; D unclear. The length of the CDR3 is 13 residues. The V end was cut by 0 bases, the J end by 0 bases, with 2 bases between. Germline-derived CDR1 and CDR2 are SGHNT and YENEEA.

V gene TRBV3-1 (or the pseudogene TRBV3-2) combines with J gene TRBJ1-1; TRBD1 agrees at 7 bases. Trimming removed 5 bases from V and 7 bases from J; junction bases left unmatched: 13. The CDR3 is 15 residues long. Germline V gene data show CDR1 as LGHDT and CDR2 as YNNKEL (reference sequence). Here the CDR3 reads CASSAQGGIIGEAFF. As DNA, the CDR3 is TGTGCCAGCAGCGCCCAGGGGGGGATCATAGGTGAAGCTTTCTTT.

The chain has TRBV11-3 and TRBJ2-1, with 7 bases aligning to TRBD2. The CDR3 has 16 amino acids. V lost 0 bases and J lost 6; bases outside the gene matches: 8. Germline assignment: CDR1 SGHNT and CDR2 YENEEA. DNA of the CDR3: TGTGCCAGCAGCTTAGATTGGTCGGGGGGAGGCAATGAGCAGTTCTTC. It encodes CASSLDWSGGGNEQFF.

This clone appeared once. CDR3 bases: TGTGCCAGCAGCTTAGATCTCTCTGGAAACACCATATATTTT. Translating gives CASSLDLSGNTIYF. V and J are TRBV11-2 and TRBJ1-3; the D is unclear. The length of the CDR3 is 14 residues. Germline assignment: CDR1 SGHAT and CDR2 FQNNGV. V lost 0 bases, J lost 0 bases, and 3 bases lay in between. Looking up the rest from reference TRBV11-2 and TRBJ1-3 gives the full variable domain: EAGVAQSPRYKIIEKRQSVAFWCNPISGHATLYWYQQILGQGPKLLIQFQNNGVVDDSQLPKDRFSAERLKGVDSTLKIQPAKLEDSAVYLCASSLDLSGNTIYFGEGSWLTVV.

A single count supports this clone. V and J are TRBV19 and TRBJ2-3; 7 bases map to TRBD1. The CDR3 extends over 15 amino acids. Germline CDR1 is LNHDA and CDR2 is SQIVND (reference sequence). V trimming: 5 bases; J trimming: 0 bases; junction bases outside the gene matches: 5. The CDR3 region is CASSLGTASTDTQYF. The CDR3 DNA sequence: TGTGCCAGTAGTCTCGGGACAGCGAGCACAGATACGCAGTATTTT.

CDR3 coding DNA: TGTGCCAGCAGGACAGGGGATTTCAATCAGCCCCAGCATTTT. It yields the protein CASRTGDFNQPQHF. V usage is TRBV6-5 and J usage is TRBJ1-5; TRBD1 matches at 8 bases. The junction had 4 bases not matched to a gene; V was cut back by 6 bases and J by 3 bases. Germline V gives CDR1 MNHEY, CDR2 SVGAGI. This CDR3 contains 14 residues.

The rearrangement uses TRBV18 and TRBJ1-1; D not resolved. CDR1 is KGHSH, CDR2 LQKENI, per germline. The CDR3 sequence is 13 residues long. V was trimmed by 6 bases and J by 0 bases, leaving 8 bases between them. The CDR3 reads CASSPAMNTEAFF. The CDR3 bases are TGTGCCAGCTCGCCAGCAATGAACACTGAAGCTTTCTTT.

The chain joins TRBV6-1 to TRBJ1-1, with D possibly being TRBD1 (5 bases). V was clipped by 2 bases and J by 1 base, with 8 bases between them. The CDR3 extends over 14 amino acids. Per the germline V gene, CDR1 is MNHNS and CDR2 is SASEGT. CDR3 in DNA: TGTGCCAGCAGTGAATGGGGGAGGAACACTGAAGCTTTCTTT. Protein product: CASSEWGRNTEAFF.